This T cell receptor beta chain came from a study of beta chain features in type 1 diabetes. The sequenced template was cDNA made from the entire isolated RNA. The data were produced by immunoSEQ multiplex PCR, yet TCRdb's version contains in-frame clones alone and is incomplete. The table lists approximately 340,000 clones, roughly 16% of them singletons. The V segment lost 1 base and the J segment 8 bases; nucleotides outside the gene matches: 7. The length of the CDR3 is 14 residues. CDR1 and CDR2 (germline): SGHTA, FQGNSA. To note about this clone: Its antigen is not known.

Study-wide results and caveats: The study left unresolved whether HLA type influences TCRB rearrangement.

The TCR sequence derives from a woman aged 18-29 years in good health. The chain couples TRBV7-2 to TRBJ1-2; 7 positions agree with TRBD1. Sequenced material: naive CD4+ T cells from blood. CDR3 loop: CASSLGPDRAGYTF. CDR3 nucleotides: TGTGCCAGCAGCTTAGGTCCAGACAGGGCGGGCTACACCTTC. The whole variable domain, filled in from reference TRBV7-2 and TRBJ1-2, reads GAGVSQSPSNKVTEKGKDVELRCDPISGHTALYWYRQSLGQGLEFLIYFQGNSAPDKSGLPSDRFSAERTGGSVSTLTIQRTQQEDSAVYLCASSLGPDRAGYTFGSGTRLTVV.